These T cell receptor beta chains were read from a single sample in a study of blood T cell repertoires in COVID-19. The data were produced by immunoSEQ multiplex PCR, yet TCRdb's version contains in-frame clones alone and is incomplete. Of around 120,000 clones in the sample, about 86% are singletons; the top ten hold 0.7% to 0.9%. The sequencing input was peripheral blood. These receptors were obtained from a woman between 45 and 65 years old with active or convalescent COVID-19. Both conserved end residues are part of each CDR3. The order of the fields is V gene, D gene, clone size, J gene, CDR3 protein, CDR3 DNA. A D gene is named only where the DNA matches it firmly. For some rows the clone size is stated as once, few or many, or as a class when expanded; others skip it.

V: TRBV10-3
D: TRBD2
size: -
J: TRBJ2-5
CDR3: CAISKGSGRDKTQYF
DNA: TGTGCCATCTCGAAGGGGAGCGGGAGGGATAAGACCCAGTACTTC

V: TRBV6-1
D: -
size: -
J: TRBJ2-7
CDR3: CASSVALSEAGNYEQYF
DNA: TGTGCCAGCAGTGTTGCCCTATCCGAGGCAGGGAACTACGAGCAGTACTTC

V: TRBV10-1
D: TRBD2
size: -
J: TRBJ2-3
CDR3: CASRLLGLAGEFRGTDTQYF
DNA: TGCGCCAGCAGGCTTTTGGGACTAGCGGGAGAGTTTAGGGGCACAGATACGCAGTATTTT

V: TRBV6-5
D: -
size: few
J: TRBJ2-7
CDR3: CASTESSGLEQYF
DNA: TGTGCCAGCACCGAAAGTTCCGGTCTGGAGCAGTACTTC

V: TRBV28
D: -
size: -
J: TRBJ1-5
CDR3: CASSFGMAGAQPQHF
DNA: TGTGCCAGCAGTTTCGGGATGGCAGGGGCTCAGCCCCAGCATTTT

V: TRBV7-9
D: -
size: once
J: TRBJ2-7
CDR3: CASSVDAAGIYEQYF
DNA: TGTGCCAGCAGCGTCGATGCTGCGGGGATCTACGAGCAGTACTTC

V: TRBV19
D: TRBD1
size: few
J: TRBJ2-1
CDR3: CASRPDRGPHNEQFF
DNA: TGTGCCAGTAGACCCGACAGGGGGCCCCACAATGAGCAGTTCTTC

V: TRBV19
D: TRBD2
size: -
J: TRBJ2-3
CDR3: CATAGLAGERDTQYF
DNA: TGTGCCACTGCCGGACTAGCGGGAGAAAGAGATACGCAGTATTTT

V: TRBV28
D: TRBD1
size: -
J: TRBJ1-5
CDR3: CASSQQGVANQPQHF
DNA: TGTGCCAGCAGCCAACAGGGGGTTGCCAATCAGCCCCAGCATTTT

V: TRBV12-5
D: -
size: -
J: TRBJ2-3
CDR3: CASGLVTGGADTQYF
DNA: TGTGCTAGTGGTTTGGTAACCGGAGGAGCAGATACGCAGTATTTT

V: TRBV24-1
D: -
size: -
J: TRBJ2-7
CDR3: CATSDPGGHGATEQYF
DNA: TGTGCCACCAGTGATCCGGGGGGACACGGGGCCACCGAGCAGTACTTC

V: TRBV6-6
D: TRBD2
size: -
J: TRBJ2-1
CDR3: CASSVRLAETPNEQFF
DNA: TGTGCCAGCAGCGTCAGACTAGCGGAGACCCCCAATGAGCAGTTCTTC

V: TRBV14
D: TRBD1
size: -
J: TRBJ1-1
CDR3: CATHGWGQGPGQAEAFF
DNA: TGTGCAACACACGGGTGGGGACAGGGCCCCGGTCAGGCTGAAGCTTTCTTT

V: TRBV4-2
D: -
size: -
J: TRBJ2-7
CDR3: CASSQVVGQLTYEQYF
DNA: TGTGCCAGCAGCCAAGTGGTAGGACAGCTCACCTACGAGCAGTACTTC

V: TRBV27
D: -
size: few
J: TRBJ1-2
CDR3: CASSLASDYGYTF
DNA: TGTGCCAGCAGTTTAGCCTCGGACTATGGCTACACCTTC

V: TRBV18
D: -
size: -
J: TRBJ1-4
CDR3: CASSTGTLVEKLFF
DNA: TGTGCCAGCTCAACCGGGACATTGGTTGAAAAACTGTTTTTT

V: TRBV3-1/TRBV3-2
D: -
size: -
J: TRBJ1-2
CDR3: CASSQVAGNYGYTF
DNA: TGTGCCAGCAGCCAAGTTGCAGGTAACTATGGCTACACCTTC

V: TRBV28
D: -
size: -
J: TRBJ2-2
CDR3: CASSLVHGWGANTGELFF
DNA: TGTGCCAGCAGTTTAGTCCATGGGTGGGGAGCGAACACCGGGGAGCTGTTTTTT

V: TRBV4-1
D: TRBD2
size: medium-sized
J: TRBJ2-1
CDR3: CASSLTSGSLNEQFF
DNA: TGCGCCAGCAGCTTGACTAGCGGGAGCCTCAATGAGCAGTTCTTC

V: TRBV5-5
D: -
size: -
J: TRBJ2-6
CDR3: CASSLAFGALTGANVLTF
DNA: TGTGCCAGCAGCTTGGCGTTTGGGGCATTAACTGGGGCCAACGTCCTGACTTTC

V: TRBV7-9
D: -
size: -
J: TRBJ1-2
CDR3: CASSLGGRTDYGYTF
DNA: TGTGCCAGCAGCTTAGGCGGGAGGACCGACTATGGCTACACCTTC

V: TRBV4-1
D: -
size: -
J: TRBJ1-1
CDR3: CASSRGEGTEAFF
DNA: TGCGCCAGCAGCCGCGGGGAAGGGACTGAAGCTTTCTTT

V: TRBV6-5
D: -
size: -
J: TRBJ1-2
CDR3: CASSLIGQGYTF
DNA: TGTGCCAGCAGCCTCATTGGGCAAGGCTACACCTTC

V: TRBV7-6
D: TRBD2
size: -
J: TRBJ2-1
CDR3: CASSPSIGLAGGPGQFF
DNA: TGTGCCAGCAGCCCTAGCATCGGACTAGCGGGAGGTCCTGGGCAGTTCTTC

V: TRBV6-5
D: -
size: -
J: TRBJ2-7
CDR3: CASSYSKRSYEQYF
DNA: TGTGCCAGCAGTTACTCGAAGCGATCCTACGAGCAGTACTTC

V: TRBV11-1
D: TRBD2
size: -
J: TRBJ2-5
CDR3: CASSLGVAGNQETQYF
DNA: TGTGCCAGCAGCTTAGGGGTAGCGGGTAACCAAGAGACCCAGTACTTC

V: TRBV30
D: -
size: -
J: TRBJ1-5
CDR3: CAWSGWGDQPQHF
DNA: TGTGCCTGGAGTGGGTGGGGCGATCAGCCCCAGCATTTT

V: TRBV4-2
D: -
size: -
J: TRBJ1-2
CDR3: CASSQVGDNYGYTF
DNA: TGTGCCAGCAGCCAAGTCGGAGACAACTATGGCTACACCTTC

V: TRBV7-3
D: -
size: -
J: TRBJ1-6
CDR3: CASSLSGAYNSPLHF
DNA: TGTGCCAGCAGCTTATCAGGGGCTTATAATTCACCCCTCCACTTT

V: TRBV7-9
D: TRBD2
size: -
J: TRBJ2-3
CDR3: CASSRGQTSGTDTQYF
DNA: TGTGCCAGCAGCCGGGGGCAGACTAGCGGCACAGATACGCAGTATTTT

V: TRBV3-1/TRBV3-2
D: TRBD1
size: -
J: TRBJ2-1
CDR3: CASSQEQGASYNEQFF
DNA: TGTGCCAGCAGCCAAGAGCAGGGGGCAAGCTACAATGAGCAGTTCTTC

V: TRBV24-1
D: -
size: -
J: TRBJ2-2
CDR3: CATSVSPGVSTGELFF
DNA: TGTGCCACCAGTGTCTCACCGGGAGTCAGCACCGGGGAGCTGTTTTTT

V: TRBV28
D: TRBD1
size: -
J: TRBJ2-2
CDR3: CASQGVTGELFF
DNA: TGTGCCAGTCAGGGGGTCACCGGGGAGCTGTTTTTT

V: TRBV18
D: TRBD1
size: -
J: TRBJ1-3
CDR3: CASSPTGVGNTIYF
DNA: TGTGCCAGCTCACCGACAGGGGTTGGAAACACCATATATTTT

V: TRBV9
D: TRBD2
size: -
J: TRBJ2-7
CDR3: CASSEGTSGTYEQYF
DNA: TGTGCCAGCAGCGAGGGGACTAGCGGGACGTACGAGCAGTACTTC